The 8 T cell receptor beta chains below all came from one sample that was sequenced in a study of blood T cells in healthy people across ages. A second PCR of about 7 to 12 cycles used a sample-barcoded 5' primer and a J-beta primer mix. TCRdb re-called the 5' RACE reads with MiXCR, one entry per CDR3 protein. The sample lists roughly 790,000 distinct CDR3 sequences, around 40% seen once, with approximately 22% in the top ten. The sequenced sample was blood. These receptors all stem from a woman in her sixties in good health.

This chain connects TRBV9 to TRBJ2-5, with 10 nucleotides matching TRBD2. Losses at the gene ends were 3 bases for V and 4 bases for J; bases not matched to a gene: 3. The CDR3 extends over 14 amino acids. CDR1 SGDLS and CDR2 YYNGEE come from the germline V gene. In nucleotides, the CDR3 is TGTGCCAGCAGCGCGGGGACTAGCGCAGAGACCCAGTACTTC. Translation: CASSAGTSAETQYF.

The chain has TRBV5-1 and TRBJ2-5; a possible D gene is TRBD2 (6 bases). The CDR3 is 15 amino acids. V gave up 2 bases and J gave up 0 bases, with 11 bases separating them. Looked up from germline, CDR1 is SGHRS and CDR2 is YFSETQ. CDR3 residues: CASSLRGVNQETQYF. CDR3 coding DNA: TGCGCCAGCAGCTTACGCGGGGTAAACCAAGAGACCCAGTACTTC.

V and J are TRBV9 and TRBJ2-2; 8 positions match TRBD1. Trimming removed 4 bases from V and 4 bases from J; junction bases left unmatched: 6. Germline V gene lookup returns CDR1 SGDLS and CDR2 YYNGEE. The CDR3 consists of 15 residues. CDR3 coding DNA: TGTGCCAGCAGCCCCGGGACAGGAACCACCGGGGAGCTGTTTTTT. Its protein is CASSPGTGTTGELFF.

This clonotype has a count of ten or more. The genes are TRBV2 and TRBJ2-7; 7 nucleotides match TRBD1. V was clipped by 4 bases and J by 4 bases; unmatched bases: 10. Germline V CDR1 and CDR2: SNHLY, FYNNEI. The CDR3 is 15 residues long. The CDR3 sequence: CASSVDPLQGYEQYF. For the CDR3, the DNA is TGTGCCAGCAGTGTAGACCCCCTACAGGGGTACGAGCAGTACTTC.

This clonotype was seen at least ten times. This sequence joins TRBV6-6 and TRBJ2-3; TRBD2 aligns across 10 bases. CDR1 and CDR2 (germline): MNHNY, SVGAGI (reference sequence). V shed 10 bases, J shed 4 bases, and the junction held 2 bases outside the gene matches. The CDR3 has 12 residues. The CDR3 sequence is CATGLAADTQYF. The CDR3 DNA is TGTGCCACAGGACTAGCGGCAGATACGCAGTATTTT.

This chain links TRBV5-6 with TRBJ2-5; D is possibly TRBD2 (6 bases). Germline assignment: CDR1 SGHDT and CDR2 YYEEEE. CDR3 length: 14 residues. V was cut by 4 bases and J by 2 bases, with 12 bases left in between. CDR3 coding DNA: TGTGCCAGCAGCGCTCCGGGACTTCAAGAGACCCAGTACTTC. Encoded protein: CASSAPGLQETQYF.

With respect to this clonotype: At one end, the junction sequence differs from germline, possibly due to a read error. The chain combines TRBV12-3 or TRBV12-4 with TRBJ2-3, with a tentative D call TRBD2 (6 bases). The length of the CDR3 is 14 residues. The CDR3 DNA sequence: TGTGCCAGCAGTTTTGGGGGGAACGGAGATGCGCAGTATTTT. This translates into CASSFGGNGDAQYF.

This chain uses TRBV7-3 with TRBJ2-3; 7 bases match TRBD1. The length of the CDR3 is 16 residues. CDR1 is SGHTA, CDR2 FQGTGA, per germline. V shed 4 bases, J shed 4 bases, and the junction held 11 bases outside the gene matches. Written as DNA, the CDR3 is TGTGCCAGCAGCTATTCACAGGGGTGGGGTCCAGATACGCAGTATTTT. Residues: CASSYSQGWGPDTQYF.